Each of the 9 T cell receptor beta chains below was sequenced from the same sample in a study of blood T cell repertoires in COVID-19. The protocol was immunoSEQ multiplex PCR, while the TCRdb copy is restricted to in-frame clones and leaves out a portion. Of some 270,000 clones listed, roughly nine tenths are singletons. Sequences were obtained from peripheral blood. All receptors come from a woman in her thirties or forties who had recovered from COVID-19.

The chain joins TRBV4-2 to TRBJ1-4; 8 bases are shared with TRBD1. With V trimmed by 4 bases and J by 8 bases, 12 bases remained unmatched. Looked up from germline, CDR1 is LGHNA and CDR2 is YNFKEQ. This CDR3 has 16 amino acids. CDR3 sequence reads: CASSLISGTGTEKLFF. In nucleotides, the CDR3 is TGTGCCAGCAGCCTGATTTCCGGGACAGGTACAGAAAAACTGTTTTTT.

The chain uses TRBV24-1 and TRBJ2-1, with TRBD1 matching 7 bases. Germline V gene sequence: CDR1 KGHDR, CDR2 SFDVKD. The CDR3 is made up of 14 amino acids. V lost 5 bases to trimming and J lost 5 bases; unmatched junction nucleotides: 5. The CDR3, as DNA: TGTGCCACCAGTGTCTGGGGACAGAACAATGAGCAGTTCTTC. It encodes CATSVWGQNNEQFF.

J is TRBJ2-1 and V is TRBV6-2 or TRBV6-3; 9 bases fit TRBD2. The CDR3 covers 18 residues. Germline V gives CDR1 MNHEY, CDR2 SVGEGT. V lost 2 bases to trimming and J lost 3 bases; unmatched junction nucleotides: 11. The chain's CDR3 is CASSYLSGRFPFYNEQFF. CDR3 sequence (DNA): TGTGCCAGCAGTTACCTTAGCGGGAGATTCCCCTTCTACAATGAGCAGTTCTTC.

V gene TRBV19 combines with J gene TRBJ1-5; 9 bases agree with TRBD1. Germline-derived CDR1 and CDR2 are LNHDA and SQIVND (reference sequence). CDR3 length: 16 residues. V was clipped by 5 bases and J by 2 bases; unmatched bases: 7. This CDR3 is CASSPPGQGGNQPQHF. In DNA, the CDR3 is TGTGCCAGTAGTCCTCCGGGACAGGGTGGCAATCAGCCCCAGCATTTT. Together with reference TRBV19 and TRBJ1-5, the CDR3 gives the full variable domain: DGGITQSPKYLFRKEGQNVTLSCEQNLNHDAMYWYRQDPGQGLRLIYYSQIVNDFQKGDIAEGYSVSREKKESFPLTVTSAQKNPTAFYLCASSPPGQGGNQPQHFGDGTRLSIL.

The V call is TRBV7-9, the J call TRBJ1-5; D gene uncertain. V was trimmed by 0 bases and J by 4 bases, leaving 10 bases between them. CDR1 and CDR2 from the germline V gene are SEHNR and FQNEAQ (reference sequence). The CDR3 is made up of 15 amino acids. CDR3 protein: CASSLAGSGNQPQHF. The CDR3 bases are TGTGCCAGCAGCTTAGCAGGGAGTGGTAATCAGCCCCAGCATTTT.

This clone has a handful of counts. J is TRBJ1-1 and V is TRBV12-3 or TRBV12-4; D perhaps matches TRBD1 (6 bases). Between the trimmed V and J ends, which lost 3 bases and 4 bases, there was a span of 9 bases. The CDR3 contains 13 residues. CDR3 bases: TGTGCCAGCAGTTTCGGGGGGGCCACTGAAGCTTTCTTT. Protein: CASSFGGATEAFF.

The chain joins TRBV2 to TRBJ1-4; TRBD1 matches at 10 bases. The CDR3 is 15 residues long. Looked up from germline, CDR1 is SNHLY and CDR2 is FYNNEI. The junction had 7 bases not matched to a gene; V was cut back by 5 bases and J by 7 bases. For the CDR3, the DNA is TGTGCCAGCAGTAGACAGGGGGCGCAGGGTGAAAAACTGTTTTTT. This gives the protein CASSRQGAQGEKLFF. Complete variable domain (other parts from reference TRBV2 and TRBJ1-4): EPEVTQTPSHQVTQMGQEVILRCVPISNHLYFYWYRQILGQKVEFLVSFYNNEISEKSEIFDDQFSVERPDGSNFTLKIRSTKLEDSAMYFCASSRQGAQGEKLFFGSGTQLSVL.

The V and J genes are TRBV29-1 and TRBJ2-1; 8 nucleotides align to TRBD1. The CDR3 is made up of 12 amino acids. J gave up 8 bases and V 7 bases, and 7 bases lay outside the gene matches. Germline lookup yields CDR1 SQVTM and CDR2 ANQGSEA. Here the CDR3 reads CSAPGQVHEQFF. The CDR3 nucleotides read TGCAGCGCCCCGGGACAGGTGCATGAGCAGTTCTTC.

The chain has TRBV7-9 and TRBJ2-1, with a weak D call TRBD2 (6 bases). Germline V CDR1 and CDR2: SEHNR, FQNEAQ (reference sequence). The CDR3 consists of 14 residues. Trimming left V 5 bases short and J 7 bases short, with 15 bases between. The CDR3 DNA reads TGTGCCAGCAGCCCGGGACTGTTGATAAATGAGCAGTTCTTC. Its translation: CASSPGLLINEQFF.